The sample holds a few counts of the clone carrying this T cell receptor (beta chain). Its antigen is undetermined. On each TCR cDNA molecule, a unique molecular identifier was present. A single record per CDR3 protein comes from TCRdb applying MiXCR to the 5' RACE reads. The table has just under 95,000 distinct CDR3 sequences, over 9.5% seen once. These data come from a study of spatial heterogeneity in lung cancer. Study overall: A consistent excess of beta-chain over alpha-chain sequences was detected. The study's findings and limits: More often at tumor resection than at routine follow-up, ubiquitous expanded tumor TCRs were detected in the blood.

Germline values: CDR1 MDHEN, CDR2 SYDVKM. CDR3 length equals 16 residues. V dropped 2 bases and J dropped 8; count of bases not matched to a gene: 9. Time point described: sample taken at primary tumor resection. Frozen PBMC, nontumor lung or tumor provided whole RNA, which was sequenced unsorted. Donation came from over 60 patients with untreated early-stage non-small cell lung cancer. The chain uses TRBV28 and TRBJ1-6; the match to TRBD1 covers 7 bases. The input for sequencing was PBMCs, taken at surgery. The source is a male donor with early-stage non-small cell lung cancer. CDR3 bases: TGTGCCAGCAGTTTAGCGGGCAGGGGGAGGTATTCACCCCTCCACTTT. Translated: CASSLAGRGRYSPLHF.